The 2 T cell receptor beta chains below were found in one sample sequenced in a study of CD8 T cells in Susac syndrome. Random hexamers served to reverse transcribe about 0.45 to 1 ug RNA. TCRdb analysed the immunoSEQ multiplex PCR reads with MiXCR anew, one entry per CDR3 protein. The table lists around 200,000 distinct CDR3 sequences, around nine tenths of them singletons. The source material was CD8+ T cells from PBMCs. Receptors originate from a human donor with multiple sclerosis.

The chain couples TRBV10-3 to TRBJ2-7; the D gene could be TRBD1 or TRBD2 (6 bases each). The CDR3 length is 16 residues. Germline V gives CDR1 ENHRY, CDR2 SYGVKD. V was clipped by 2 bases and J by 5 bases, with 19 bases between them. The CDR3: CAISEKSGGPQDEQYF. In nucleotides, the CDR3 is TGTGCCATCAGTGAGAAAAGTGGGGGGCCTCAGGACGAGCAGTACTTC.

V and J are TRBV6-1 and TRBJ1-5; D is unclear. Germline V CDR1 and CDR2: MNHNS, SASEGT. V was clipped by 8 bases and J by 3 bases, with 11 bases between them. The CDR3 runs to 13 residues. CDR3 coding DNA: TGTGCCAGCTTGCAGTACCTCAATCAGCCCCAGCATTTT. It encodes CASLQYLNQPQHF.